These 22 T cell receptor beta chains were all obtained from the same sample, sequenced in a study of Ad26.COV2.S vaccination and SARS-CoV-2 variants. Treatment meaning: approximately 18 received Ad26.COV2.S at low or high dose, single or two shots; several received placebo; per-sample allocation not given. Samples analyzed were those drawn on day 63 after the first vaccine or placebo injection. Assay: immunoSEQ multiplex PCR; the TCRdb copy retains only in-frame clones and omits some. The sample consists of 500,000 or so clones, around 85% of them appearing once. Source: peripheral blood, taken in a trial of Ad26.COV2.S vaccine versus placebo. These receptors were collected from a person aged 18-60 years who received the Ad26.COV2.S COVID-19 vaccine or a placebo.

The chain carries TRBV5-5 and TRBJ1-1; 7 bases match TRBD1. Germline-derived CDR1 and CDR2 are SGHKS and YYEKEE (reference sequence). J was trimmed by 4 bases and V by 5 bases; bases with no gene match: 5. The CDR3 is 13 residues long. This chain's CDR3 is CASSAGGFTEAFF. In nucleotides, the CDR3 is TGTGCCAGCAGTGCAGGGGGTTTCACTGAAGCTTTCTTT.

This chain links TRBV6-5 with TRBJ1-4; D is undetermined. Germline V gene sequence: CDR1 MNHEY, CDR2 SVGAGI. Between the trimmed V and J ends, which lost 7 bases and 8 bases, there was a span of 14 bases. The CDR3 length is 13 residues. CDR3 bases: TGTGCCAGCACCCGAGAGCCTGGCGAAAAACTGTTTTTT. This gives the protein CASTREPGEKLFF.

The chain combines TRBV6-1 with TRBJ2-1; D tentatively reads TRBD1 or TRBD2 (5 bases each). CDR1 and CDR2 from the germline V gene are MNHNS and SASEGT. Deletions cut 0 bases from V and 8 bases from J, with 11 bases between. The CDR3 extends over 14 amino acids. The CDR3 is CASSEAGERDEQFF. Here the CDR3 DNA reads TGTGCCAGCAGTGAAGCAGGGGAGAGGGATGAGCAGTTCTTC.

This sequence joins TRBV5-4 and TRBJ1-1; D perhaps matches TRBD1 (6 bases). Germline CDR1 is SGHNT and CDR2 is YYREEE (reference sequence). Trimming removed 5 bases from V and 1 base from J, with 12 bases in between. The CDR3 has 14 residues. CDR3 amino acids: CASRGAGRNTEAFF. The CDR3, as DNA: TGTGCCAGCAGGGGGGCGGGACGGAACACTGAAGCTTTCTTT.

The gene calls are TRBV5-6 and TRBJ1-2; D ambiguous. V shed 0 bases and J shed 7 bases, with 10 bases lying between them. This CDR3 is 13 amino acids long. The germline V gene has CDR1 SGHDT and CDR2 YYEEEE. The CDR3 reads CASSLEGRGGYTF. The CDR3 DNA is TGTGCCAGCAGCTTGGAGGGCCGGGGTGGCTACACCTTC.

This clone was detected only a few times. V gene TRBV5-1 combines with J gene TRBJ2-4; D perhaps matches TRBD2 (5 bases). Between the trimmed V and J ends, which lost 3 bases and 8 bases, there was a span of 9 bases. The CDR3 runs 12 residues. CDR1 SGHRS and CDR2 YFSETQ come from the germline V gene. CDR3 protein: CASSYPGDIQYF. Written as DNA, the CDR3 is TGCGCCAGCAGCTACCCCGGGGACATTCAGTACTTC.

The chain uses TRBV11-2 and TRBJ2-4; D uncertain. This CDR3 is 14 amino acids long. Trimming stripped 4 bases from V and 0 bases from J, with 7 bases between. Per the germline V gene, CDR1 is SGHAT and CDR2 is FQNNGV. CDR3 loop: CASSYGLAKNIQYF. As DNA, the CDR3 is TGTGCCAGCAGCTACGGATTAGCCAAAAACATTCAGTACTTC.

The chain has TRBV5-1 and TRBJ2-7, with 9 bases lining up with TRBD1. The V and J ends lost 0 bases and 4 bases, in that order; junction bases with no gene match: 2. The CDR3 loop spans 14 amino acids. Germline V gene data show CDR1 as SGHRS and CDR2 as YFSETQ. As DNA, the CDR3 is TGCGCCAGCAGCTTGGGGGGACAGGGATACGAGCAGTACTTC. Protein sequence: CASSLGGQGYEQYF.

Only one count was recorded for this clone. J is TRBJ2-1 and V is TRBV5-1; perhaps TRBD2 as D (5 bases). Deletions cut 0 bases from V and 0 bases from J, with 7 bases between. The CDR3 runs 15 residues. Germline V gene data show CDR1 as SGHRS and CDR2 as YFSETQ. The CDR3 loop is CASSLVGDSYNEQFF. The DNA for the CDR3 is TGCGCCAGCAGCTTGGTCGGGGACTCCTACAATGAGCAGTTCTTC.

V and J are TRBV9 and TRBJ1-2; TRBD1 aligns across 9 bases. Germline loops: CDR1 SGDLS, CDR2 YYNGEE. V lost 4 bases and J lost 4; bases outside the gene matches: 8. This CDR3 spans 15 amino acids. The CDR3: CASSLTVQGAYGYTF. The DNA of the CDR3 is TGTGCCAGCAGCCTCACTGTACAGGGGGCCTATGGCTACACCTTC.

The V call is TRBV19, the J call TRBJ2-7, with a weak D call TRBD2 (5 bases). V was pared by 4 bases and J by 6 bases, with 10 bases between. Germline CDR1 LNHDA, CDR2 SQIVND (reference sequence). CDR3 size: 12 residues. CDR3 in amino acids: CASSKGDAEQYF. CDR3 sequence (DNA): TGTGCCAGTAGTAAGGGAGACGCCGAGCAGTACTTC.

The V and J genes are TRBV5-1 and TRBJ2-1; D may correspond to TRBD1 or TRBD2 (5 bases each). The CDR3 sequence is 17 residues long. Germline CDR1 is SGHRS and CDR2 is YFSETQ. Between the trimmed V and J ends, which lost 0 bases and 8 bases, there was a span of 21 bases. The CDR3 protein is CASSLVSVPLLGDEQFF. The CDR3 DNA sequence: TGCGCCAGCAGCTTGGTATCCGTTCCTCTCCTGGGGGATGAGCAGTTCTTC.

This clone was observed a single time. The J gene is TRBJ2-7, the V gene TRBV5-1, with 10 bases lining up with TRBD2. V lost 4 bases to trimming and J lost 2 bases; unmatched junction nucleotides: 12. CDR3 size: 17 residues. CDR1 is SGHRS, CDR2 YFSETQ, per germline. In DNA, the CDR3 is TGCGCCAGCAGCACGGCGGCTAGCGGGAGAACCACCTACGAGCAGTACTTC. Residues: CASSTAASGRTTYEQYF.

CDR3 bases: TGTGCCAGCAGCCTTGGGGGGCTGGAAGGTTACGAAAAACTGTTTTTT. Translating gives CASSLGGLEGYEKLFF. This chain joins TRBV5-4 and TRBJ1-4, with D perhaps matching TRBD1 (6 bases). CDR1 is SGHNT and CDR2 is YYREEE in the germline V gene (reference sequence). CDR3 length: 16 amino acids. The ends were cut back, 4 bases at V and 8 bases at J, with 21 bases in the middle.

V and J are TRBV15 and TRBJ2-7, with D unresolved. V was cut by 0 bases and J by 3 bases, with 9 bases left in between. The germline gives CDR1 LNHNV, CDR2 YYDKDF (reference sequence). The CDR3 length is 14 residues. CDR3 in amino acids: CATSRDIVDYEQYF. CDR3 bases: TGTGCCACCAGCAGAGATATAGTGGACTACGAGCAGTACTTC.

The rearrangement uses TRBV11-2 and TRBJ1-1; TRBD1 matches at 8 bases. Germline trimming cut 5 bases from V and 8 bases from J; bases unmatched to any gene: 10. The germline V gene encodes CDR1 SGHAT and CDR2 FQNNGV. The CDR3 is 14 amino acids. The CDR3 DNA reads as TGTGCCAGCAGCCCCCAGGCGGGGACAGGCGAAGCTTTCTTT. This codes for CASSPQAGTGEAFF.

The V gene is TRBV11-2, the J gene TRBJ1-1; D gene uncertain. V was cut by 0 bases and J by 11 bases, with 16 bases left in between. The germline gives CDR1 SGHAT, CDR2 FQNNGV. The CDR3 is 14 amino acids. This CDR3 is CASSLDLGVGDAFF. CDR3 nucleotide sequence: TGTGCCAGCAGCTTAGATCTGGGTGTGGGAGATGCTTTCTTT.

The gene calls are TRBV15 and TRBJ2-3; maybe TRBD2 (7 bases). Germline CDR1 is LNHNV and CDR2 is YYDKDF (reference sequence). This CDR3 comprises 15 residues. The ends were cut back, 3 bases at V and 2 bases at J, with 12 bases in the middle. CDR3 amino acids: CATSRGGGPTDTQYF. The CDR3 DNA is TGTGCCACCAGCAGGGGCGGGGGCCCCACAGATACGCAGTATTTT.

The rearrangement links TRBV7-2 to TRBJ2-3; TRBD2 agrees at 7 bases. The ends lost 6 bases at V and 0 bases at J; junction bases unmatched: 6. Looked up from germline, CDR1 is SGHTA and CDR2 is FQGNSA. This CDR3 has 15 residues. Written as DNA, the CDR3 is TGTGCCAGCAGTTGGGGGGGGAAAAGCACAGATACGCAGTATTTT. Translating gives CASSWGGKSTDTQYF.

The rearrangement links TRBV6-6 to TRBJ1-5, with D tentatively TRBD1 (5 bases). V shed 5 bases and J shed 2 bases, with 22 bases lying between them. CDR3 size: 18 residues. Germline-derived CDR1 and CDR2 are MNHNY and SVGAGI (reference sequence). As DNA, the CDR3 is TGTGCCAGCAGTCCCCCGGTGGCAGGGATGGTTGGCAATCAGCCCCAGCATTTT. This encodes CASSPPVAGMVGNQPQHF.

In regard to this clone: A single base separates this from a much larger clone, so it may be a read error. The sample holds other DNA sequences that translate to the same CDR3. This CDR3 is CASSLQETQYF. The CDR3 DNA reads as TGTGCCAGCAGCCTCCAAGAGACCCAGTACTTC. V and J are TRBV7-9 and TRBJ2-5; D is undetermined. The germline V and J ends were trimmed by 5 bases and 1 base, with 2 bases remaining between them. CDR3 length: 11 residues. Germline V gives CDR1 SEHNR, CDR2 FQNEAQ (reference sequence). The full variable domain, completed using reference TRBV7-9 and TRBJ2-5, is DTGVSQNPRHKITKRGQNVTFRCDPISEHNRLYWYRQTLGQGPEFLTYFQNEAQLEKSRLLSDRFSAERPKGSFSTLEIQRTEQGDSAMYLCASSLQETQYFGPGTRLLVL.

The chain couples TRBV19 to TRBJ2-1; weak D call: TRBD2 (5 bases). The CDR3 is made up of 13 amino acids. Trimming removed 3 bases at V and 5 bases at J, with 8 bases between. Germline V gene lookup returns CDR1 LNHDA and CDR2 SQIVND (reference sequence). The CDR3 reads CASSISRDNEQFF. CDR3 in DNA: TGTGCCAGTAGTATCTCGCGGGACAATGAGCAGTTCTTC.